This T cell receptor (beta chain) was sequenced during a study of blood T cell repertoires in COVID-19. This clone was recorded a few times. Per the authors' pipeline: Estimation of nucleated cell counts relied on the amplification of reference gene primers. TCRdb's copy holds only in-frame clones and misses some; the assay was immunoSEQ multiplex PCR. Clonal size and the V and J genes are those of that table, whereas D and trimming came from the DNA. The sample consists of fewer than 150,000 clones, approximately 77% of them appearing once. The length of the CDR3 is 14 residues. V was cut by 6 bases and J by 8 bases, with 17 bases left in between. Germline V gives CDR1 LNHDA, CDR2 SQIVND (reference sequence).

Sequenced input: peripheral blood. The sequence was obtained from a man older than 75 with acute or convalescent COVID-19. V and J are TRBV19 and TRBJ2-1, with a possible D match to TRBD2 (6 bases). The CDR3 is CASRPTGDLHEQFF. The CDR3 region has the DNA TGTGCCAGTAGACCCACGGGAGACCTCCATGAGCAGTTCTTC.